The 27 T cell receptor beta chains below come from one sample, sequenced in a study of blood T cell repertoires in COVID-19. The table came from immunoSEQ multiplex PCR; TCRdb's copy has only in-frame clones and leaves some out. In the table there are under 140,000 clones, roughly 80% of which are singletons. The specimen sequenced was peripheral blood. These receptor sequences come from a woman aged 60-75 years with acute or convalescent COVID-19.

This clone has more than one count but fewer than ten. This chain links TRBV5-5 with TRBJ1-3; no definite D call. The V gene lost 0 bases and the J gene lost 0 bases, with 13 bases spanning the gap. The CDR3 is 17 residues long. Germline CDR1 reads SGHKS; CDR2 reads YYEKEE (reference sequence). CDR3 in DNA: TGTGCCAGCAGCTTGGTCGTAAACCGGTACTCTGGAAACACCATATATTTT. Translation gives CASSLVVNRYSGNTIYF.

CDR3 amino acids: CASSEGGAGYNSPLHF. The DNA for the CDR3 is TGTGCCAGCAGCGAAGGGGGCGCGGGTTATAATTCACCCCTCCACTTT. V usage is TRBV7-2 and J usage is TRBJ1-6, with 7 bases identical to TRBD1. This CDR3 contains 16 residues. The ends lost 5 bases at V and 4 bases at J; junction bases unmatched: 8. CDR1 and CDR2 from the germline V gene are SGHTA and FQGNSA.

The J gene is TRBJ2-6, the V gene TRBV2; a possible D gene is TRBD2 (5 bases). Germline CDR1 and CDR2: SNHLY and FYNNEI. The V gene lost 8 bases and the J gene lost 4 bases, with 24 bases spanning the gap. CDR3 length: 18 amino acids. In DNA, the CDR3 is TGTGCCAGCTTGAGCCTAGGGTGGCCTTCGGGAGGGGCCAACGTCCTGACTTTC. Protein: CASLSLGWPSGGANVLTF. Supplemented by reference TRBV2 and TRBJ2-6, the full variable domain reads EPEVTQTPSHQVTQMGQEVILRCVPISNHLYFYWYRQILGQKVEFLVSFYNNEISEKSEIFDDQFSVERPDGSNFTLKIRSTKLEDSAMYFCASLSLGWPSGGANVLTFGAGSRLTVL.

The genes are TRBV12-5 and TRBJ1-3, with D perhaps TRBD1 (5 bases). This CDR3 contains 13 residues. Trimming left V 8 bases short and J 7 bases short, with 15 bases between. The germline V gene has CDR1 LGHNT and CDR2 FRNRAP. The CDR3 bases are TGTGCTAGTAGGGCGGGGGAGTTGAACACCATATATTTT. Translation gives CASRAGELNTIYF.

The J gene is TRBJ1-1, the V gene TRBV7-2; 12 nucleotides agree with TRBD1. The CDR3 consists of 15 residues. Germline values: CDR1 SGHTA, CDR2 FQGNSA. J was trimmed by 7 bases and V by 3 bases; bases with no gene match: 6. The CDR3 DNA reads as TGTGCCAGCAGCTTGGGACAGGGGGCGCAGGGTGAAGCTTTCTTT. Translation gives CASSLGQGAQGEAFF.

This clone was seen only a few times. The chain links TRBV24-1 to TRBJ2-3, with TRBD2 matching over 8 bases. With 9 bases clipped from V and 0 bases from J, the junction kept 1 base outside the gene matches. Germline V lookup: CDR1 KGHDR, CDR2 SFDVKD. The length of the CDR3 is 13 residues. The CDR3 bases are TGTGCCACCCAGCGGGGGAGCACAGATACGCAGTATTTT. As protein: CATQRGSTDTQYF.

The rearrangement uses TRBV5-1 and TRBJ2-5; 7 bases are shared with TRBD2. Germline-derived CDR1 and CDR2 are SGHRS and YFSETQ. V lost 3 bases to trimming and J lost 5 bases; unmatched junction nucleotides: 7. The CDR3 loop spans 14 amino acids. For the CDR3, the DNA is TGCGCCAGCAGCTGGGGGGGAGGCGCGGAGACCCAGTACTTC. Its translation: CASSWGGGAETQYF. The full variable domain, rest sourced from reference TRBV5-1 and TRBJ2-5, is KAGVTQTPRYLIKTRGQQVTLSCSPISGHRSVSWYQQTPGQGLQFLFEYFSETQRNKGNFPGRFSGRQFSNSRSEMNVSTLELGDSALYLCASSWGGGAETQYFGPGTRLLVL.

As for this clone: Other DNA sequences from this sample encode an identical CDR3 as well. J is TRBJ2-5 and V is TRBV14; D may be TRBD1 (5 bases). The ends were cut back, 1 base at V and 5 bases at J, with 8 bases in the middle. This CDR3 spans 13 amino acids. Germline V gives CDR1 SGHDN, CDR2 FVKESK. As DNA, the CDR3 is TGTGCCAGCAGCCAAGTGCAGGGTGAGACCCAGTACTTC. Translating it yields CASSQVQGETQYF.

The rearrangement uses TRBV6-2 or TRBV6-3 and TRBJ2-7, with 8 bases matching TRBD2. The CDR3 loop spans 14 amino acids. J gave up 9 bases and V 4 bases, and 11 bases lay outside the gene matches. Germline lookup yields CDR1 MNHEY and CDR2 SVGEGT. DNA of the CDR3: TGTGCCAGCAGTTTAGCGGGGATCTACGAGGGGCAGTACTTC. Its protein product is CASSLAGIYEGQYF.

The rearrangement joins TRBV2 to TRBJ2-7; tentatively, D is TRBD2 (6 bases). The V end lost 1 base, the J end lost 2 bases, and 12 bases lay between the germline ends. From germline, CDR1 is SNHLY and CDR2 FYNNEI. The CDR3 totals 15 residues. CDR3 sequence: CASSEVLAETYEQYF. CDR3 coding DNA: TGTGCCAGCAGTGAAGTATTAGCGGAAACCTACGAGCAGTACTTC.

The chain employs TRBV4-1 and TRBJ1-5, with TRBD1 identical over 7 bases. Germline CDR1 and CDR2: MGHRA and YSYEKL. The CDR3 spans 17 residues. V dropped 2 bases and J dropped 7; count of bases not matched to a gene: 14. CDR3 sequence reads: CASSQSPGQTTGQPQHF. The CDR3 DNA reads TGCGCCAGCAGCCAATCCCCGGGACAGACAACTGGGCAGCCCCAGCATTTT.

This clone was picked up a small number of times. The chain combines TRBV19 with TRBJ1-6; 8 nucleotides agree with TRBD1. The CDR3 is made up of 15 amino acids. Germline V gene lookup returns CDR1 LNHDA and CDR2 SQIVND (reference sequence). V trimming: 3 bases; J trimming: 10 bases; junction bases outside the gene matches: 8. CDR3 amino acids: CASSITNRDRSPLHF. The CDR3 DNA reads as TGTGCCAGTAGTATTACAAACAGGGACAGGTCACCCCTCCACTTT. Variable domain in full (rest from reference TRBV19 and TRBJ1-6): DGGITQSPKYLFRKEGQNVTLSCEQNLNHDAMYWYRQDPGQGLRLIYYSQIVNDFQKGDIAEGYSVSREKKESFPLTVTSAQKNPTAFYLCASSITNRDRSPLHFGNGTRLTVT.

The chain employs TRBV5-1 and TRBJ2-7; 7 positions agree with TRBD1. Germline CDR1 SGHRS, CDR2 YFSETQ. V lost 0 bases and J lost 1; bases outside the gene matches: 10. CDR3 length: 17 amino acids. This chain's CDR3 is CASSLDWGSGGSYEQYF. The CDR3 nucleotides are TGCGCCAGCAGCTTGGATTGGGGGTCAGGGGGATCCTACGAGCAGTACTTC.

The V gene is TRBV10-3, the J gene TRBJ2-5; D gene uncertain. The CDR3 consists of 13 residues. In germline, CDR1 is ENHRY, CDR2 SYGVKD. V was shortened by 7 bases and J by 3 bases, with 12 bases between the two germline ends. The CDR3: CAITGSLEETQYF. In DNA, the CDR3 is TGTGCCATCACCGGGTCCCTAGAAGAGACCCAGTACTTC.

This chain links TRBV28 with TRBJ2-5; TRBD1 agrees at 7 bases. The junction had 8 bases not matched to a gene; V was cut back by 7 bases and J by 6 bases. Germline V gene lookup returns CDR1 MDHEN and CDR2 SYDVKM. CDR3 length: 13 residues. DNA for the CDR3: TGTGCCAGCACCCACAGGGGTGGAAAGACCCAGTACTTC. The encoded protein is CASTHRGGKTQYF.

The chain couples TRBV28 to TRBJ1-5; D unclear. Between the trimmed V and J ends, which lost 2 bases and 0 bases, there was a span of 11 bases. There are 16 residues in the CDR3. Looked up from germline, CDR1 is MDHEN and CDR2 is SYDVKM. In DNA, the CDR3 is TGTGCCAGCAGTTTAGCGGGCCGGGGTAGCAATCAGCCCCAGCATTTT. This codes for CASSLAGRGSNQPQHF. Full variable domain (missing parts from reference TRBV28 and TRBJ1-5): DVKVTQSSRYLVKRTGEKVFLECVQDMDHENMFWYRQDPGLGLRLIYFSYDVKMKEKGDIPEGYSVSREKKERFSLILESASTNQTSMYLCASSLAGRGSNQPQHFGDGTRLSIL.

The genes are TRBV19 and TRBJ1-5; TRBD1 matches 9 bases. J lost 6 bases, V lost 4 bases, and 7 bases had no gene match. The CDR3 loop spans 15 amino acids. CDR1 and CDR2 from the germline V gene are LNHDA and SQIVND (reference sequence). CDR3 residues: CASSKTGGRGQPQHF. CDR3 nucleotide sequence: TGTGCCAGTAGTAAGACAGGGGGGAGAGGTCAGCCCCAGCATTTT.

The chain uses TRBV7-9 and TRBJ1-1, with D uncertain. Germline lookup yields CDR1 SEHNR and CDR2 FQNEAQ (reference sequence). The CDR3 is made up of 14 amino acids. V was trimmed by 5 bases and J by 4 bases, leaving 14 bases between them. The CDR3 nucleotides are TGTGCCAGCAGCACACGACGGGAGGGCACTGAAGCTTTCTTT. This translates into CASSTRREGTEAFF.

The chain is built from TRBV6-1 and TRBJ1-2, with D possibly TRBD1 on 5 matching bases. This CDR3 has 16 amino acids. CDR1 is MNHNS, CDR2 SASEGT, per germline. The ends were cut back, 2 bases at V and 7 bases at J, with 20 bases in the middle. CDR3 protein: CASSERETAYLVGYTF. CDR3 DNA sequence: TGTGCCAGCAGTGAACGGGAGACAGCCTACCTTGTTGGCTACACCTTC.

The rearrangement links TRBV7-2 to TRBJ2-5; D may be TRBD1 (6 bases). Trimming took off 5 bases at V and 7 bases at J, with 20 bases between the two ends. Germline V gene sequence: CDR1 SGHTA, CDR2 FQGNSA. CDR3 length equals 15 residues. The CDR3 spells CASSRRDTSVGTQYF. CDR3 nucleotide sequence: TGTGCCAGCAGCCGCCGGGACACCTCAGTAGGGACCCAGTACTTC.

CDR3 sequence reads: CASSQTFLYEQYF. The CDR3 DNA sequence: TGTGCCAGCAGCCAGACTTTTCTCTACGAGCAGTACTTC. The chain carries TRBV14 and TRBJ2-7; D unresolved. Germline values: CDR1 SGHDN, CDR2 FVKESK. This CDR3 contains 13 residues. V was shortened by 3 bases and J by 3 bases, with 9 bases between the two germline ends.

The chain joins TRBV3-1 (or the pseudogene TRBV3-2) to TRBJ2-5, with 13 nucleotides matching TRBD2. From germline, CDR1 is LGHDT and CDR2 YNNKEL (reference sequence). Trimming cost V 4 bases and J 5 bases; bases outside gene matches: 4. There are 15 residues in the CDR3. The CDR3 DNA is TGTGCCAGCAGCCCAGGGACTAGCGGGGAGGAGACCCAGTACTTC. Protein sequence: CASSPGTSGEETQYF.

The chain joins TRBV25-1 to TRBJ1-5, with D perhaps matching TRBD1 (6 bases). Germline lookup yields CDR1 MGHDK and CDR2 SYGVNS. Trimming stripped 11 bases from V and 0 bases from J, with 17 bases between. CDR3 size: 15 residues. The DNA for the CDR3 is TGTGCCCCTCAGGCGAGGGGGTATAGCAATCAGCCCCAGCATTTT. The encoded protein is CAPQARGYSNQPQHF. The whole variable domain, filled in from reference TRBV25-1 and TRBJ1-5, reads EADIYQTPRYLVIGTGKKITLECSQTMGHDKMYWYQQDPGMELHLIHYSYGVNSTEKGDLSSESTVSRIRTEHFPLTLESARPSHTSQYLCAPQARGYSNQPQHFGDGTRLSIL.

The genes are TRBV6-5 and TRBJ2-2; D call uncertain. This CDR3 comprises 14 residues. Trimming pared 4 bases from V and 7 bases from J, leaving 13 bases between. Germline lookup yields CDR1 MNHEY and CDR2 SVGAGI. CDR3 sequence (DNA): TGTGCCAGCAGTTTACTGAGGTTGAGCGGGGAGCTGTTTTTT. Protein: CASSLLRLSGELFF.

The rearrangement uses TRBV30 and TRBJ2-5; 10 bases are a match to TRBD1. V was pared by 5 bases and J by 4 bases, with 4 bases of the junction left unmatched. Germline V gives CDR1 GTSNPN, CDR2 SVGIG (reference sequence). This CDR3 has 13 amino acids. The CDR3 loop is CAWSRDRGETQYF. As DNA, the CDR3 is TGTGCCTGGTCTCGGGACAGGGGAGAGACCCAGTACTTC.

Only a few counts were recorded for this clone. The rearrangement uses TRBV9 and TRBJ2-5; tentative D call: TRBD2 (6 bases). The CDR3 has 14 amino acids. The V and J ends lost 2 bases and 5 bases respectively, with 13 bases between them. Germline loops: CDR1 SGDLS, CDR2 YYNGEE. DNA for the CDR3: TGTGCCAGCAGCGTCCTCGGGGGTGCTGAGACCCAGTACTTC. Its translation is CASSVLGGAETQYF.

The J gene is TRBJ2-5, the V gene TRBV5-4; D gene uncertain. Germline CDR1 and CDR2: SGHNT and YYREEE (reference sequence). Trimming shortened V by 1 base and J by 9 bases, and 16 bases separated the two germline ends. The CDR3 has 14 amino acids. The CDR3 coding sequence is TGTGCCAGCAGCTTGATCAGTGGAGAGAAGGCCCAGTACTTC. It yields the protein CASSLISGEKAQYF.